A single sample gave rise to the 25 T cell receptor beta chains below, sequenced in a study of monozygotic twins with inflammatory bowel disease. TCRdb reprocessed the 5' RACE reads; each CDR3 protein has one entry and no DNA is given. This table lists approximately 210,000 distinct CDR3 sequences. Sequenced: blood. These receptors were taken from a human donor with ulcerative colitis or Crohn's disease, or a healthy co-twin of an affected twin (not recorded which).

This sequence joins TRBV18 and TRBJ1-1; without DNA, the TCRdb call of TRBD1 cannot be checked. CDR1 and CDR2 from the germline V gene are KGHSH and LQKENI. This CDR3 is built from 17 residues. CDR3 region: CASSPLGTGGGGTEAFF.

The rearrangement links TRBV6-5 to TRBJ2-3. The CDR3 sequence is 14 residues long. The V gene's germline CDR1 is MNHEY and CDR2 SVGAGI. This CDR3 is CASSYGETTDTQYF.

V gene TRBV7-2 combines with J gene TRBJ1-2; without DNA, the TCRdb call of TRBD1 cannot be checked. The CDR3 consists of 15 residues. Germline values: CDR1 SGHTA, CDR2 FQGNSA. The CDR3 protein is CASSSLTGRGSGYTF.

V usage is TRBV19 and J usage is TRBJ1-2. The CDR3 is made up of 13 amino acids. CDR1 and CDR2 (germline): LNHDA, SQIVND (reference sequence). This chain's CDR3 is CASSGSGRYGYTF.

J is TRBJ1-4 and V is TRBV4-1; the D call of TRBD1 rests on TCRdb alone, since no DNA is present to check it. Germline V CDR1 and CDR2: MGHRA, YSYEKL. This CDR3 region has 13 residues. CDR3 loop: CASSLGQYEKLFF.

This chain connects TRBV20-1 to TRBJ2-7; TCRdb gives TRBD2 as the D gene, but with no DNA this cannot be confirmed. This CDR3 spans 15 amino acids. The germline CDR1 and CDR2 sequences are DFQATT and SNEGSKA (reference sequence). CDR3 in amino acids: CSARDGAGGLYEQYF.

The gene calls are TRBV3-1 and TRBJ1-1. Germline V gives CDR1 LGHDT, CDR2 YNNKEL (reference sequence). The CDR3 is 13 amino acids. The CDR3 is CASSQVWQGEAFF.

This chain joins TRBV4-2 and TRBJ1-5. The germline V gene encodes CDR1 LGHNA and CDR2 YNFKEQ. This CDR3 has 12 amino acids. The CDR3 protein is CASSAGGQPQHF.

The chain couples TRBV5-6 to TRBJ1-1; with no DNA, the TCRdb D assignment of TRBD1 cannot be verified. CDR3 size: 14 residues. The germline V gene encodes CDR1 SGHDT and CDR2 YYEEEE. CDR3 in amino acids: CASSHGTANTEAFF.

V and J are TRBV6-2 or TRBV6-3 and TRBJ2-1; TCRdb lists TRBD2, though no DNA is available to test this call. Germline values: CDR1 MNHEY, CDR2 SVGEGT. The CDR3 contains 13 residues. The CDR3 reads CASSYRGLTEQFF.

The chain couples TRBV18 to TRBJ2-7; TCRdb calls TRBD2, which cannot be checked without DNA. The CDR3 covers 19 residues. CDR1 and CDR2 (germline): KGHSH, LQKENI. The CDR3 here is CASSPKRLAGTQASYEQYF.

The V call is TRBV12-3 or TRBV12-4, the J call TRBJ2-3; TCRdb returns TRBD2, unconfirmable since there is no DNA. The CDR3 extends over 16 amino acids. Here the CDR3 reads CASSPFTGGLTDTQYF.

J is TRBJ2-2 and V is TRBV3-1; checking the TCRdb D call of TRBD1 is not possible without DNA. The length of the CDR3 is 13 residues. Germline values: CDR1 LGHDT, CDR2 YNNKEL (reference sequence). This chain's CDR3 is CASRDRNTGELFF.

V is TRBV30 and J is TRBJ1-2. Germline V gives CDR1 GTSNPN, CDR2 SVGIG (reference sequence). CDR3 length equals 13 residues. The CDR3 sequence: CAWSVLLNYGYTF.

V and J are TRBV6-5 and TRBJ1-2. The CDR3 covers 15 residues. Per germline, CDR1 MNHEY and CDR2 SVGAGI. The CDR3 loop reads CASSYTLPDNYGYTF.

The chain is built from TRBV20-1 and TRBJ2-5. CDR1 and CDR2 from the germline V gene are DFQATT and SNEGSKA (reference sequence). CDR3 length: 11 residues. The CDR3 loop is CSATLQETQYF.

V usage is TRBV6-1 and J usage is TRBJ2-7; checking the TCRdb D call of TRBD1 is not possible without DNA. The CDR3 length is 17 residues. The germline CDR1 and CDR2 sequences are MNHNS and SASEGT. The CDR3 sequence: CASSERGGWSPTREQYF.

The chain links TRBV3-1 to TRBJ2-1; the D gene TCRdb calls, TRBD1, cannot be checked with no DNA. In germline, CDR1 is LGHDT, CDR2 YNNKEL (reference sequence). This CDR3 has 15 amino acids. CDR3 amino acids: CASSQYRDRANEQFF.

CDR3 residues: CASSSYRTGNQPQHF. J is TRBJ1-5 and V is TRBV28; TCRdb picks TRBD1, but there is no DNA to check that call. CDR1 and CDR2 from the germline V gene are MDHEN and SYDVKM. This CDR3 has 15 residues.

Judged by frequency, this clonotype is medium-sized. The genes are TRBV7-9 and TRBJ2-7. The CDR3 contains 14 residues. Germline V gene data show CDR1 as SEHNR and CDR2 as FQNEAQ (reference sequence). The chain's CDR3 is CASSIWSAAYEQYF. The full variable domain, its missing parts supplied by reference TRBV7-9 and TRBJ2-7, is DTGVSQNPRHKITKRGQNVTFRCDPISEHNRLYWYRQTLGQGPEFLTYFQNEAQLEKSRLLSDRFSAERPKGSFSTLEIQRTEQGDSAMYLCASSIWSAAYEQYFGPGTRLTVT.

The CDR3 here is CASSPRRGYSPPHF. V usage is TRBV6-1 and J usage is TRBJ1-6; there is no DNA to check the TCRdb D call of TRBD1. This CDR3 has 14 residues. The germline V gene has CDR1 MNHNS and CDR2 SASEGT.

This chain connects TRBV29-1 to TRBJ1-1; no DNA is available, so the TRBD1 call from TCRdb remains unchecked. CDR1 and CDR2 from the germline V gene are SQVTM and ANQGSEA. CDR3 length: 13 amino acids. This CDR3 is CSVEEQGETEAFF.

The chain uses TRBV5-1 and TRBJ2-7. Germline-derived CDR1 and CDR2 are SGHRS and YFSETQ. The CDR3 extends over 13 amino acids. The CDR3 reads CASSYTVNYEQYF.

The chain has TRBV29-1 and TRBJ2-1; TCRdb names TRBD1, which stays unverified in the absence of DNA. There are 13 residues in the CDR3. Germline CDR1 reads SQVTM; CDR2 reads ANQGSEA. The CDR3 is CSVPPGGYNEQFF.

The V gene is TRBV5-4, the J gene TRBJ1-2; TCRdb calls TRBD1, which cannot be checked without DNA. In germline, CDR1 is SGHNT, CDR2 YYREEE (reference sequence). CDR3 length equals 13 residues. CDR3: CASSLVGGDGYTF. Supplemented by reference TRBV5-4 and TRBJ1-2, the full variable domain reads ETGVTQSPTHLIKTRGQQVTLRCSSQSGHNTVSWYQQALGQGPQFIFQYYREEENGRGNFPPRFSGLQFPNYSSELNVNALELDDSALYLCASSLVGGDGYTFGSGTRLTVV.